This entry lists 9 T cell receptor beta chains sequenced from one sample in a study of blood T cell repertoires in COVID-19. The data were produced by immunoSEQ multiplex PCR, yet TCRdb's version contains in-frame clones alone and is incomplete. The table has about 120,000 clones, about 74% seen once. Sequenced material: peripheral blood. The source is a man aged 55 to 70 with acute or convalescent COVID-19.

The rearrangement links TRBV6-2 or TRBV6-3 to TRBJ2-7; 8 bases are shared with TRBD2. Germline-derived CDR1 and CDR2 are MNHEY and SVGEGT. Germline trimming cut 4 bases from V and 3 bases from J; bases unmatched to any gene: 8. The CDR3 consists of 15 residues. CDR3: CASSSLAGNLYEQYF. For the CDR3, the DNA is TGTGCCAGCAGTTCCTTAGCGGGGAACCTCTACGAGCAGTACTTC.

V usage is TRBV15 and J usage is TRBJ2-7, with TRBD2 matching 7 bases. The CDR3 is 16 residues long. Per the germline V gene, CDR1 is LNHNV and CDR2 is YYDKDF (reference sequence). Trimming removed 0 bases from V and 0 bases from J; junction bases left unmatched: 5. In nucleotides, the CDR3 is TGTGCCACCAGCAGAGATGGCGGCGGGAGCTCCTACGAGCAGTACTTC. Protein product: CATSRDGGGSSYEQYF.

The rearrangement uses TRBV6-5 and TRBJ2-7; D may be TRBD1 (6 bases). Germline V gene lookup returns CDR1 MNHEY and CDR2 SVGAGI. Trimming took off 4 bases at V and 1 base at J, with 14 bases between the two ends. This CDR3 contains 15 residues. The CDR3: CASSSDRLGSYEQYF. The CDR3 nucleotides are TGTGCCAGCAGTTCGGACAGATTGGGATCCTACGAGCAGTACTTC.

In nucleotides, the CDR3 is TGTGCCAGCAGCGCCCGCGCTAGCGGGGGGGCAGATACGCAGTATTTT. It translates to CASSARASGGADTQYF. This chain links TRBV2 with TRBJ2-3; TRBD2 matches at 12 bases. V lost 6 bases to trimming and J lost 4 bases; unmatched junction nucleotides: 8. Germline V gene sequence: CDR1 SNHLY, CDR2 FYNNEI. CDR3 length equals 16 residues.

This chain links TRBV5-1 with TRBJ2-1; 7 nucleotides line up with TRBD1. The CDR3 covers 14 residues. The junction had 13 bases not matched to a gene; V was cut back by 4 bases and J by 12 bases. Germline values: CDR1 SGHRS, CDR2 YFSETQ. The CDR3 here is CASSTGQKGGVQFF. The CDR3 bases are TGCGCCAGCAGCACGGGACAGAAAGGAGGCGTGCAGTTCTTC.

The V call is TRBV7-9, the J call TRBJ1-6, with D unresolved. The V and J ends lost 2 bases and 8 bases respectively, with 4 bases between them. CDR1 is SEHNR and CDR2 is FQNEAQ in the germline V gene (reference sequence). The CDR3 is 12 amino acids. CDR3 coding DNA: TGTGCCAGCAGCTTAACGGATTCACCCCTCCACTTT. Protein product: CASSLTDSPLHF.

This clone was detected a few times. This sequence joins TRBV3-1 (or the pseudogene TRBV3-2) and TRBJ2-3, with no clear D. Germline V gene sequence: CDR1 LGHDT, CDR2 YNNKEL (reference sequence). This CDR3 contains 13 residues. V was shortened by 4 bases and J by 6 bases, with 11 bases between the two germline ends. The CDR3 nucleotides read TGTGCCAGCAGCCTTCAACGGTCGGATACGCAGTATTTT. Its translation: CASSLQRSDTQYF.

The sample holds a few counts of this clone. The chain uses TRBV24-1 and TRBJ2-1; 7 nucleotides agree with TRBD1. The CDR3 runs to 16 residues. V shed 3 bases and J 2 bases; nucleotides not matched to a gene: 6. Germline V gives CDR1 KGHDR, CDR2 SFDVKD. Here the CDR3 reads CATSDPGTATYNEQFF. The CDR3 nucleotides are TGTGCCACCAGTGATCCCGGGACAGCTACCTACAATGAGCAGTTCTTC.

The V and J genes are TRBV24-1 and TRBJ2-4; 9 positions agree with TRBD1. Trimming took 3 bases from V and 6 from J; bases not matched to a gene: 8. The CDR3 has 16 residues. The V gene's germline CDR1 is KGHDR and CDR2 SFDVKD. As DNA, the CDR3 is TGTGCCACCAGTGATGCGACAGGGGGAGGTTTAAACATTCAGTACTTC. Translated, it gives CATSDATGGGLNIQYF.